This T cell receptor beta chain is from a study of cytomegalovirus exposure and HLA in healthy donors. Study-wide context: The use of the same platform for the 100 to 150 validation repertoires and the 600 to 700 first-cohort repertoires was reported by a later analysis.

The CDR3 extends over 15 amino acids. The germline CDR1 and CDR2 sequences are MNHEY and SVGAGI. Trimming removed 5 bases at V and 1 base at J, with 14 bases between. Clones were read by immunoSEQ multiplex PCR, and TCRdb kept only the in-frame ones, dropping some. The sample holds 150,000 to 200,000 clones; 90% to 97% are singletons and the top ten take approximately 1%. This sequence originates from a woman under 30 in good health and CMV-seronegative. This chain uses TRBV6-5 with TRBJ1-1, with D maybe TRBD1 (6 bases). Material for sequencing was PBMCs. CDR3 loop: CASSRSGTSNTEAFF. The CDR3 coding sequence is TGTGCCAGCAGTCGATCCGGGACATCGAACACTGAAGCTTTCTTT.